The rows below give T cell receptor beta chains drawn from one sample of a study of cytomegalovirus exposure and HLA in healthy donors. Libraries were prepared by immunoSEQ multiplex PCR; TCRdb keeps only in-frame clonotypes and omits some of them. The sample has about 160,000 clones, around 85% seen once. The sequencing input was PBMCs. These receptors came from a boy younger than 10 in good health and CMV-seronegative. Both conserved end residues are trimmed from each CDR3.

TRBV6-4 ASSDGTGDTDTQY
TRBV28 ASSLPLANQETQY
TRBV5-4 ASSVAGPAGTDTQY
TRBV6-1 ASSESGNRNTIY
TRBV11-2 ASSLFSGGSTDTQY
TRBV10-3 AISEAQGIGTEAF
TRBV7-9 ASSHNRLPQTNEKLF
TRBV28 ASSLFQAPNYEQY
TRBV6-4 ASSQREGDEQF
TRBV28 ASTPSGTGFGNTIY
TRBV7-9 ASSVGGGENTGELF
TRBV19 ASSTGVTGELF
TRBV11-2 ASSPLKKGDSKNYGYT
TRBV14 ASSQELAGWDTQY
TRBV7-9 ASSSPKSGDTQY
TRBV2 ASRGLDKAYNEQF
TRBV4-1 ATPRGFYGYT
TRBV9 ASSVDPFLRSVDYGYT
TRBV6-4 ASSKQGDSGANVLT
TRBV5-1 ASSLVGSSGANVLT
TRBV2 ASSEGPHPGGGYGYT
TRBV5-8 ASSSAGQLTYEQY
TRBV9 ASSGELAGGRREAQY
TRBV19 ASSIVAASGNTIY
TRBV4-2 ASSQGLAGEQETQY
TRBV30 AWSLVSSNQPQH
TRBV7-9 ASSPSGGNTGELF
TRBV2 ASSDGTGLRNGYT
TRBV7-7 ASSPGLAGDEQF
TRBV7-9 SSSLAGGPYEQY
TRBV5-4 ASSFKPGQGLNEQF